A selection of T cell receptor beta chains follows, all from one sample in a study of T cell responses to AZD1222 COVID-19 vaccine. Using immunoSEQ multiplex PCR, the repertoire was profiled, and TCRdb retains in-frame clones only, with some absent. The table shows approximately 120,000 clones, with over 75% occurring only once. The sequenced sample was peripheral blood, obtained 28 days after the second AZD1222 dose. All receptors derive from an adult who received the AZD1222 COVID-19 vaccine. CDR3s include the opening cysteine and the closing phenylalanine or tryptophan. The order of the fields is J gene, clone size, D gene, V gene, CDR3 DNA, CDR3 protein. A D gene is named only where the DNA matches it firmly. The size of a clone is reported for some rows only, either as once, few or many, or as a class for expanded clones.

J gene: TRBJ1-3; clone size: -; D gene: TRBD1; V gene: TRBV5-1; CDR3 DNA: TGCGCCAGCAGCTTGGGGCCCGGGACAGGGGGAAGAAACACCATATATTTT; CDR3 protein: CASSLGPGTGGRNTIYF
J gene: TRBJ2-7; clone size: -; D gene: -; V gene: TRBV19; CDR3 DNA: TGTGCCAGTAGTATAGGGCTTTACACCACCTACGAGCAGTACTTC; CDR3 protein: CASSIGLYTTYEQYF
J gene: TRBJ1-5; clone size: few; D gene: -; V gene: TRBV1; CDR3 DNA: TGCACCAGCAGCCAAGAACAGCAGGTAACTAATCAGCCCCAGCATTTT; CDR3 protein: CTSSQEQQVTNQPQHF
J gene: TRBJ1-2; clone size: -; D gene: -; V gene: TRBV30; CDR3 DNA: TGTGCCTGGAGCGGACGCCCGCAAATCCAGGGCTACACCTTC; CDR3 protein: CAWSGRPQIQGYTF
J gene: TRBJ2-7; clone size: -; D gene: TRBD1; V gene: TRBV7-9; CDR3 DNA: TGTGCCAGCAGCTTAGGCCGGCGGACAGGGCTTTCCTCGCAGTACTTC; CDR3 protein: CASSLGRRTGLSSQYF
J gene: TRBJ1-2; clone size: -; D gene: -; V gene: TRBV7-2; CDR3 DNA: TGTGCCAGCAGCTTAGGACAGGTCTATGGCTACACCTTC; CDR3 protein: CASSLGQVYGYTF
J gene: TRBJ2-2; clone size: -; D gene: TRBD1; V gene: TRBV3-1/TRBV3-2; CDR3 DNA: TGTGCCAGCAGCCAAGCGGACAGGCTACAAGGGGAGCTGTTTTTT; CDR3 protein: CASSQADRLQGELFF
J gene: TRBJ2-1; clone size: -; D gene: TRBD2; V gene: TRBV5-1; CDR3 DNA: TGCGCCAGCAGCTTGAGACTAGCGAGGGATGAGCAGTTCTTC; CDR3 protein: CASSLRLARDEQFF
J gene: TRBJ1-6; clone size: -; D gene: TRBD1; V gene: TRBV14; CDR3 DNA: TGTGCCAGCAGCCAAGTACAGGGGGAATCACCCCTCCACTTT; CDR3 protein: CASSQVQGESPLHF
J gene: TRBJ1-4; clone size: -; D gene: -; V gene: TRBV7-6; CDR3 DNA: TGTGCCAGCAGCTTAGGGCAGGTTAATGAAAAACTGTTTTTT; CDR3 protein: CASSLGQVNEKLFF
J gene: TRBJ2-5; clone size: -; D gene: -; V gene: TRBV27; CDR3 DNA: TGTGCCAGCAGTTGGAGAGGGGAGACCCAGTACTTC; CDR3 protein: CASSWRGETQYF